Listed here are 31 T cell receptor beta chains from one sample, sequenced in a study of T cells in Graves' hyperthyroidism and ophthalmopathy. It was RNA transcripts that yielded the amplified TCR beta CDR3 regions. With the HTBI primer set, the TCR CDR3 went through a first round of RT-PCR. TCRdb independently ran MiXCR on the multiplex PCR reads; one entry per CDR3 protein. The table lists a few hundred thousand distinct CDR3 sequences, about 20% of them singletons. The specimen sequenced was blood. These receptors were obtained from a man aged 25-40 years with Graves' ophthalmopathy.

This clonotype was observed many times. V is TRBV28 and J is TRBJ1-2; a weak D match, TRBD1 (5 bases). Germline CDR1 MDHEN, CDR2 SYDVKM. CDR3 size: 13 residues. V was pared by 6 bases and J by 7 bases, with 15 bases between. CDR3 loop: CASSPIGEFGYTF. The CDR3 nucleotides read TGTGCCAGCAGCCCCATAGGGGAGTTTGGCTACACCTTC.

This clonotype occurred many times. The chain recombines TRBV20-1 with TRBJ2-7; a possible D gene is TRBD1 (6 bases). This CDR3 comprises 13 residues. Germline assignment: CDR1 DFQATT and CDR2 SNEGSKA (reference sequence). The V end lost 5 bases, the J end lost 7 bases, and 18 bases lay between the germline ends. In DNA form, the CDR3 reads TGCAGTGCTCCAGGGGTGGTCCCCTTGGAGCAGTACTTC. It yields the protein CSAPGVVPLEQYF.

This clonotype was observed a few times. The chain couples TRBV20-1 to TRBJ2-1; 7 nucleotides agree with TRBD1. The CDR3 spans 13 residues. In germline, CDR1 is DFQATT, CDR2 SNEGSKA (reference sequence). The ends lost 2 bases at V and 2 bases at J; junction bases unmatched: 0. CDR3 protein: CSARQGAYNEQFF. The CDR3 DNA sequence: TGCAGTGCTAGACAGGGGGCCTACAATGAGCAGTTCTTC.

There are a few counts of this clonotype. The chain joins TRBV9 to TRBJ2-1, with 11 bases matching TRBD2. The germline CDR1 and CDR2 sequences are SGDLS and YYNGEE. This CDR3 is built from 16 residues. V was clipped by 5 bases and J by 1 base; unmatched bases: 5. CDR3 sequence: CASSPGLAASYNEQFF. In DNA form, the CDR3 reads TGTGCCAGCAGTCCGGGACTAGCGGCTTCCTACAATGAGCAGTTCTTC.

The sample holds a few counts of this clonotype. The V call is TRBV6-1, the J call TRBJ1-5, with a possible D match to TRBD1 (5 bases). V lost 2 bases to trimming and J lost 3 bases, with 11 bases between them. The CDR3 totals 15 residues. From germline, CDR1 is MNHNS and CDR2 SASEGT. The DNA of the CDR3 is TGTGCCAGCAGTGAACAGGGCAGCTTCAATCAGCCCCAGCATTTT. This encodes CASSEQGSFNQPQHF.

This clonotype was detected many times. This chain joins TRBV2 and TRBJ1-4; TRBD1 might be the D (5 bases). The V end lost 6 bases, the J end lost 6 bases, and 17 bases lay between the germline ends. The CDR3 consists of 15 residues. Germline V gene lookup returns CDR1 SNHLY and CDR2 FYNNEI. Written as DNA, the CDR3 is TGTGCCAGCAGCGCCTCCGGGGCCACAGATGAAAAACTGTTTTTT. Translated, it gives CASSASGATDEKLFF.

This clonotype appeared a few times. The chain recombines TRBV12-3 or TRBV12-4 with TRBJ2-1, with D uncertain. V lost 5 bases to trimming and J lost 0 bases, with 11 bases between them. This CDR3 has 15 residues. CDR3 sequence: CASSRIPGSYNEQFF. The DNA of the CDR3 is TGTGCCAGCAGTCGAATCCCTGGCTCCTACAATGAGCAGTTCTTC.

Only a few counts were recorded for this clonotype. The chain recombines TRBV12-5 with TRBJ2-3; TRBD2 matches 7 bases. Germline V lookup: CDR1 LGHNT, CDR2 FRNRAP. This CDR3 spans 14 amino acids. The junction had 5 bases not matched to a gene; V was cut back by 7 bases and J by 1 base. This CDR3 reads CASALTSRTDTQYF. DNA for the CDR3: TGTGCTAGTGCTCTGACTAGCCGCACAGATACGCAGTATTTT. Full variable domain (outside the CDR3, taken from reference TRBV12-5 and TRBJ2-3): DARVTQTPRHKVTEMGQEVTMRCQPILGHNTVFWYRQTMMQGLELLAYFRNRAPLDDSGMPKDRFSAEMPDATLATLKIQPSEPRDSAVYFCASALTSRTDTQYFGPGTRLTVL.

V usage is TRBV24-1 and J usage is TRBJ2-7; D remains unclear. Trimming stripped 4 bases from V and 3 bases from J, with 9 bases between. Germline V gene lookup returns CDR1 KGHDR and CDR2 SFDVKD. This CDR3 has 13 amino acids. CDR3 residues: CATSDPRGYEQYF. CDR3 nucleotides: TGTGCCACCAGTGACCCAAGAGGCTACGAGCAGTACTTC.

This clonotype turned up a few times. This sequence joins TRBV9 and TRBJ2-1, with TRBD2 matching over 13 bases. This CDR3 is 15 amino acids long. V was pared by 4 bases and J by 6 bases, with 4 bases of the junction left unmatched. Per the germline V gene, CDR1 is SGDLS and CDR2 is YYNGEE. This CDR3 reads CASSHRTSGSNEQFF. The CDR3 region has the DNA TGTGCCAGCAGCCACCGGACTAGCGGGAGCAATGAGCAGTTCTTC.

This clonotype was observed many times. This rearrangement joins TRBV28 to TRBJ2-2, with a tentative D call TRBD2 (6 bases). The CDR3 length is 15 residues. Trimming removed 5 bases from V and 3 bases from J, with 13 bases in between. Germline assignment: CDR1 MDHEN and CDR2 SYDVKM. The DNA for the CDR3 is TGTGCCAGCAGTCCCGGGGAGCGGGACACCGGGGAGCTGTTTTTT. It encodes CASSPGERDTGELFF.

This clonotype showed up many times. V usage is TRBV28 and J usage is TRBJ1-2, with 9 bases identical to TRBD1. CDR3 size: 15 residues. Germline-derived CDR1 and CDR2 are MDHEN and SYDVKM. V dropped 5 bases and J dropped 3; count of bases not matched to a gene: 7. CDR3 DNA: TGTGCCAGCAGTCACGGACAGGGGTGGGACTATGGCTACACCTTC. It encodes CASSHGQGWDYGYTF.

As for this clonotype: A much larger clone differs by one base, so this may be a read error. The rearrangement uses TRBV20-1 and TRBJ1-1; D unresolved. The CDR3 loop spans 14 amino acids. Germline CDR1 and CDR2: DFQATT and SNEGSKA (reference sequence). This chain's CDR3 is CSARVSGGGTETFF. The DNA of the CDR3 is TGCAGTGCTAGAGTATCAGGTGGAGGCACTGAAACTTTCTTT.

This clonotype was detected a few times. V gene TRBV15 combines with J gene TRBJ1-2, with a tentative D call TRBD1 (5 bases). The CDR3 is 15 amino acids. V lost 0 bases, J lost 3 bases, and 11 bases lay in between. Germline-derived CDR1 and CDR2 are LNHNV and YYDKDF (reference sequence). The CDR3 DNA sequence: TGTGCCACCAGCAGAGATTTGGGGACTTACTATGGCTACACCTTC. Protein: CATSRDLGTYYGYTF.

The chain combines TRBV5-1 with TRBJ2-7, with D possibly being TRBD2 (5 bases). Germline-derived CDR1 and CDR2 are SGHRS and YFSETQ. The CDR3 runs to 14 residues. V lost 4 bases to trimming and J lost 4 bases, with 15 bases between them. In DNA form, the CDR3 reads TGCGCCAGCAGCGTGAATAGAGAGGGATACGAGCAGTACTTC. Translating it yields CASSVNREGYEQYF.

This clonotype was seen a few times. This chain uses TRBV20-1 with TRBJ2-3; D remains unclear. The V end was cut by 3 bases, the J end by 4 bases, with 14 bases between. The CDR3 length is 14 residues. Per the germline V gene, CDR1 is DFQATT and CDR2 is SNEGSKA (reference sequence). CDR3 in amino acids: CSARGIERADTQYF. The CDR3 DNA follows: TGCAGTGCTAGGGGCATCGAGCGAGCAGATACGCAGTATTTT.

This clonotype showed up just a few times. V is TRBV5-1 and J is TRBJ2-1, with a possible D match to TRBD2 (7 bases). With 2 bases removed from V and 8 bases from J, the gap between germline ends came to 20 bases. Germline-derived CDR1 and CDR2 are SGHRS and YFSETQ. CDR3 size: 16 residues. The CDR3 DNA is TGCGCCAGCAGCTTAGGGAGGGGGAATTTGAGGGATGAGCAGTTCTTC. Amino acid sequence: CASSLGRGNLRDEQFF.

This chain links TRBV7-3 with TRBJ2-7; D gene unclear. Trimming cost V 0 bases and J 7 bases, with 10 bases left between them. CDR3 size: 13 residues. Germline CDR1 and CDR2: SGHTA and FQGTGA. Here the CDR3 DNA reads TGTGCCAGCAGCTTAACTCAGAAGGGAGAGCAGTACTTC. Amino acid sequence: CASSLTQKGEQYF.

This clonotype was found many times. This chain's CDR3 is CASSTSGKTGELFF. CDR3 DNA: TGTGCTTCCAGTACCAGCGGGAAAACCGGGGAGCTGTTTTTT. The genes are TRBV3-1 and TRBJ2-2; 7 bases are shared with TRBD2. CDR3 length: 14 amino acids. Germline V gene data show CDR1 as LGHDT and CDR2 as YNNKEL (reference sequence).

This clonotype appeared many times. This rearrangement joins TRBV30 to TRBJ2-3; 9 bases agree with TRBD2. The V segment lost 7 bases and the J segment 2 bases; nucleotides outside the gene matches: 1. The CDR3 loop spans 12 amino acids. Germline-derived CDR1 and CDR2 are GTSNPN and SVGIG (reference sequence). CDR3 in amino acids: CALAGVTDTQYF. CDR3 nucleotide sequence: TGTGCCTTAGCGGGAGTCACAGATACGCAGTATTTT.

This clonotype was seen repeatedly, ten times or more. This chain uses TRBV7-8 with TRBJ1-1; TRBD1 aligns across 7 bases. Germline-derived CDR1 and CDR2 are SGHVS and FQNEAQ. The CDR3 totals 15 residues. The junction had 12 bases not matched to a gene; V was cut back by 1 base and J by 10 bases. The CDR3 nucleotides read TGTGCCAGCAGCTTAGTTGCAGGGGGAGTAGTGGCAGCTTTCTTT. As protein: CASSLVAGGVVAAFF.

This sequence joins TRBV7-9 and TRBJ2-6; D call uncertain. The V gene lost 6 bases and the J gene lost 0 bases, with 12 bases spanning the gap. CDR3 length: 16 amino acids. Germline lookup yields CDR1 SEHNR and CDR2 FQNEAQ (reference sequence). The CDR3 region has the DNA TGTGCCAGCAGACCTGATACCCACTCTGGGGCCAACGTCCTGACTTTC. This sequence encodes CASRPDTHSGANVLTF.

This clonotype was counted ten times or more. The chain couples TRBV11-2 to TRBJ1-2; tentatively, D is TRBD1 (6 bases). Per germline, CDR1 SGHAT and CDR2 FQNNGV. Trimming cost V 1 base and J 8 bases, with 17 bases left between them. The CDR3 is 15 residues long. The CDR3 reads CASSLGLPGGVGYTF. The CDR3 coding sequence is TGTGCCAGCAGCTTAGGGCTCCCCGGGGGCGTGGGCTACACCTTC. Looking up the rest from reference TRBV11-2 and TRBJ1-2 gives the full variable domain: EAGVAQSPRYKIIEKRQSVAFWCNPISGHATLYWYQQILGQGPKLLIQFQNNGVVDDSQLPKDRFSAERLKGVDSTLKIQPAKLEDSAVYLCASSLGLPGGVGYTFGSGTRLTVV.

The rearrangement joins TRBV11-3 to TRBJ2-1, with TRBD1 matching over 10 bases. This CDR3 is 14 amino acids long. The V and J ends lost 4 bases and 9 bases, in that order; junction bases with no gene match: 6. CDR1 and CDR2 (germline): SGHNT, YENEEA. The CDR3 region is CASSSDRDRGEQFF. For the CDR3, the DNA is TGTGCCAGCAGCTCTGATCGGGACAGGGGTGAGCAGTTCTTC.

The chain has TRBV4-2 and TRBJ2-1; D gene uncertain. The CDR3 runs 16 residues. V shed 1 base and J shed 4 bases, with 14 bases lying between them. Germline V gives CDR1 LGHNA, CDR2 YNFKEQ. The CDR3 DNA follows: TGTGCCAGCAGCCAAGGGAAGGTTTCGGCTTACAATGAGCAGTTCTTC. Translating gives CASSQGKVSAYNEQFF.

This rearrangement joins TRBV20-1 to TRBJ1-2; D ambiguous. V shed 3 bases and J shed 3 bases, with 8 bases lying between them. The CDR3 extends over 12 amino acids. The germline V gene has CDR1 DFQATT and CDR2 SNEGSKA (reference sequence). Here the CDR3 reads CSARAEDYGYTF. The CDR3 nucleotides are TGCAGTGCTAGGGCTGAAGACTATGGCTACACCTTC.

The table lists this clonotype with many counts. The J gene is TRBJ2-7, the V gene TRBV10-1; D could derive from TRBD1 or TRBD2 (5 bases each). Trimming took 3 bases from V and 3 from J, leaving 15 bases between them. Germline V gene lookup returns CDR1 WNHNN and CDR2 SYGVQD (reference sequence). The CDR3 loop spans 15 amino acids. Here the CDR3 DNA reads TGCGCCAGCAGTGACCCGGGACGTCAGAGCTACGAGCAGTACTTC. Translating it yields CASSDPGRQSYEQYF.

The chain employs TRBV5-5 and TRBJ1-3; weak D call: TRBD1 (5 bases). This CDR3 spans 16 amino acids. V was shortened by 4 bases and J by 2 bases, with 16 bases between the two germline ends. Germline CDR1 and CDR2: SGHKS and YYEKEE (reference sequence). CDR3 DNA sequence: TGTGCCAGCAGCATGAATTCGGACACGACTGGAAACACCATATATTTT. It translates to CASSMNSDTTGNTIYF.

J is TRBJ2-3 and V is TRBV5-1; D call uncertain. The CDR3 is 14 amino acids. Per the germline V gene, CDR1 is SGHRS and CDR2 is YFSETQ. The V end lost 0 bases, the J end lost 0 bases, and 5 bases lay between the germline ends. DNA for the CDR3: TGCGCCAGCAGCTTGGCACCAAGCACAGATACGCAGTATTTT. Translated: CASSLAPSTDTQYF.

The J gene is TRBJ2-1, the V gene TRBV4-2; 11 nucleotides match TRBD1. CDR3 size: 15 residues. Germline lookup yields CDR1 LGHNA and CDR2 YNFKEQ. Losses at the gene ends were 9 bases for V and 8 bases for J; bases not matched to a gene: 12. The CDR3 sequence is CASGGWDRGSDEQFF. In DNA, the CDR3 is TGTGCCAGTGGGGGGTGGGACAGGGGGTCGGATGAGCAGTTCTTC.

The sample holds many counts of this clonotype. The rearrangement links TRBV24-1 to TRBJ2-5; D unclear. CDR3 length equals 15 residues. Trimming shortened V by 3 bases and J by 1 base, and 11 bases separated the two germline ends. CDR1 is KGHDR and CDR2 is SFDVKD in the germline V gene. The CDR3 sequence is CATSDPRSRQETQYF. In nucleotides, the CDR3 is TGTGCCACCAGTGATCCACGTAGCCGCCAAGAGACCCAGTACTTC.